Listed here are 30 T cell receptor beta chains from one sample, sequenced in a study of cytomegalovirus exposure and HLA in healthy donors. Sequenced by immunoSEQ multiplex PCR; TCRdb stores in-frame clones only, minus some. The table records roughly 150,000 clones, around 90% of them present only once. The material sequenced was PBMCs. Receptor source: a man in his late teens or twenties in good health and CMV-seronegative.

The chain links TRBV25-1 to TRBJ1-2, with a weak D call TRBD1 (6 bases). The CDR3 has 15 amino acids. The germline V gene encodes CDR1 MGHDK and CDR2 SYGVNS. The V and J ends lost 6 bases and 4 bases respectively, with 18 bases between them. The CDR3 region is CASSEGGGALYGYTF. In DNA form, the CDR3 reads TGTGCCAGCAGCGAAGGAGGGGGGGCCCTCTATGGCTACACCTTC.

The rearrangement links TRBV30 to TRBJ1-4; D is ambiguous. CDR1 and CDR2 (germline): GTSNPN, SVGIG (reference sequence). V shed 0 bases and J shed 8 bases, with 7 bases lying between them. This CDR3 is 12 amino acids long. CDR3 loop: CAWSVLREKLFF. CDR3 nucleotides: TGTGCCTGGAGTGTACTGCGCGAAAAACTGTTTTTT.

The V call is TRBV19, the J call TRBJ2-2, with 11 nucleotides matching TRBD1. The CDR3 sequence is 15 residues long. V trimming: 5 bases; J trimming: 3 bases; junction bases outside the gene matches: 2. Germline CDR1 and CDR2: LNHDA and SQIVND (reference sequence). For the CDR3, the DNA is TGTGCCAGTAGTGGACAGGGGGCCTACACCGGGGAGCTGTTTTTT. Translation: CASSGQGAYTGELFF.

The sample holds one count of this clone. V gene TRBV30 combines with J gene TRBJ2-7; D might be TRBD1 (6 bases). V lost 4 bases and J lost 2, with 21 bases in between. The CDR3 extends over 16 amino acids. The germline CDR1 and CDR2 sequences are GTSNPN and SVGIG (reference sequence). This CDR3 reads CAWMQPWTVATYEQYF. The CDR3 region has the DNA TGTGCCTGGATGCAACCCTGGACAGTTGCTACCTACGAGCAGTACTTC.

The V call is TRBV6-1, the J call TRBJ2-1; the D gene is possibly TRBD2 (5 bases). The CDR3 contains 13 residues. The germline CDR1 and CDR2 sequences are MNHNS and SASEGT. The ends were cut back, 6 bases at V and 7 bases at J, with 13 bases in the middle. This CDR3 is CASRESGKNEQFF. In DNA, the CDR3 is TGTGCCAGCAGAGAGAGCGGAAAAAATGAGCAGTTCTTC.

The rearrangement joins TRBV7-9 to TRBJ1-4; tentatively, D is TRBD1 (6 bases). V was pared by 4 bases and J by 3 bases, with 15 bases between. CDR1 SEHNR and CDR2 FQNEAQ come from the germline V gene (reference sequence). There are 16 residues in the CDR3. CDR3 residues: CASSSRGGLSNEKLFF. The CDR3 bases are TGTGCCAGCAGCTCCCGCGGGGGGCTTTCTAATGAAAAACTGTTTTTT.

Only one count was recorded for this clone. In DNA form, the CDR3 reads TGTGCCAGCAGTTCGCCTTACGGTGGCTACACCTTC. It specifies CASSSPYGGYTF. The chain joins TRBV27 to TRBJ1-2, with no clear D. The germline CDR1 and CDR2 sequences are MNHEY and SMNVEV (reference sequence). Trimming took off 4 bases at V and 7 bases at J, with 10 bases between the two ends. CDR3 length: 12 residues.

The rearrangement uses TRBV7-2 and TRBJ1-3, with TRBD1 identical over 7 bases. V was clipped by 6 bases and J by 3 bases; unmatched bases: 2. The CDR3 spans 13 residues. In germline, CDR1 is SGHTA, CDR2 FQGNSA. Here the CDR3 reads CASSSGGGNTIYF. The CDR3 bases are TGTGCCAGCAGTTCAGGGGGTGGAAACACCATATATTTT. The full variable domain, in which reference TRBV7-2 and TRBJ1-3 provide the parts outside the CDR3, is GAGVSQSPSNKVTEKGKDVELRCDPISGHTALYWYRQSLGQGLEFLIYFQGNSAPDKSGLPSDRFSAERTGGSVSTLTIQRTQQEDSAVYLCASSSGGGNTIYFGEGSWLTVV.

This sequence joins TRBV7-2 and TRBJ1-3, with 8 bases lining up with TRBD1. J gave up 0 bases and V 5 bases, and 6 bases lay outside the gene matches. The CDR3 extends over 16 amino acids. Germline CDR1 is SGHTA and CDR2 is FQGNSA. The CDR3 here is CASSPQGARSGNTIYF. CDR3 nucleotide sequence: TGTGCCAGCAGCCCCCAGGGGGCTCGCTCTGGAAACACCATATATTTT. Combining the CDR3 with reference TRBV7-2 and TRBJ1-3 gives the whole variable domain GAGVSQSPSNKVTEKGKDVELRCDPISGHTALYWYRQSLGQGLEFLIYFQGNSAPDKSGLPSDRFSAERTGGSVSTLTIQRTQQEDSAVYLCASSPQGARSGNTIYFGEGSWLTVV.

The chain carries TRBV5-1 and TRBJ2-3; 10 nucleotides agree with TRBD2. Trimming took 7 bases from V and 2 from J; bases not matched to a gene: 16. Germline V CDR1 and CDR2: SGHRS, YFSETQ. This CDR3 is 18 amino acids long. CDR3 coding DNA: TGCGCCAGCTTGCTGGGTAATAGCGGGGGGACACTCACAGATACGCAGTATTTT. Encoded protein: CASLLGNSGGTLTDTQYF.

The chain carries TRBV5-1 and TRBJ1-1; D might be TRBD1 (5 bases). The V end was cut by 0 bases, the J end by 1 base, with 13 bases between. CDR3 length: 16 amino acids. Germline loops: CDR1 SGHRS, CDR2 YFSETQ. In nucleotides, the CDR3 is TGCGCCAGCAGCTTGGATTTCTCAGGGTCGAACACTGAAGCTTTCTTT. Amino acids: CASSLDFSGSNTEAFF.

The J gene is TRBJ2-3, the V gene TRBV5-4; 9 bases map to TRBD2. The CDR3 is 14 residues long. V dropped 5 bases and J dropped 4; count of bases not matched to a gene: 5. Germline V gene sequence: CDR1 SGHNT, CDR2 YYREEE (reference sequence). The CDR3 nucleotides read TGTGCCAGCAGGCCTAGCGGGGCCCCAGATACGCAGTATTTT. Translation: CASRPSGAPDTQYF.

This clone has only one observation. At the DNA level, this CDR3 is encoded by other sequences in the same sample as well. The chain employs TRBV28 and TRBJ1-5, with 8 nucleotides matching TRBD1. CDR3 size: 15 residues. V lost 4 bases to trimming and J lost 3 bases; unmatched junction nucleotides: 5. Germline V gene sequence: CDR1 MDHEN, CDR2 SYDVKM. The CDR3 DNA sequence: TGTGCCAGCAGTTCCGCAGGGGGCTCCAATCAGCCCCAGCATTTT. Translated: CASSSAGGSNQPQHF.

CDR3 nucleotides: TGCGCCAGCAGCTTGGTTGGTCGCGGTGAAAAACTGTTTTTT. This translates into CASSLVGRGEKLFF. This chain links TRBV5-1 with TRBJ1-4, with D unresolved. V lost 0 bases and J lost 7, with 10 bases in between. The V gene's germline CDR1 is SGHRS and CDR2 YFSETQ. The CDR3 has 14 amino acids. Supplemented by reference TRBV5-1 and TRBJ1-4, the full variable domain reads KAGVTQTPRYLIKTRGQQVTLSCSPISGHRSVSWYQQTPGQGLQFLFEYFSETQRNKGNFPGRFSGRQFSNSRSEMNVSTLELGDSALYLCASSLVGRGEKLFFGSGTQLSVL.

Only one count was recorded for this clone. The chain employs TRBV5-6 and TRBJ2-7; perhaps TRBD2 as D (6 bases). Per germline, CDR1 SGHDT and CDR2 YYEEEE. Trimming took 0 bases from V and 3 from J, leaving 25 bases between them. This CDR3 has 19 amino acids. Here the CDR3 reads CASSLVKAGGIYKDYEQYF. DNA for the CDR3: TGTGCCAGCAGCTTGGTAAAGGCAGGCGGGATTTACAAAGACTACGAGCAGTACTTC.

The CDR3 DNA reads as TGTGCCAGCACCGTCGGGGGGAGTAGCAATCAGCCCCAGCATTTT. Residues: CASTVGGSSNQPQHF. This rearrangement joins TRBV6-6 to TRBJ1-5; possibly TRBD1 for D (5 bases). The CDR3 consists of 15 residues. Trimming removed 7 bases from V and 0 bases from J, with 13 bases in between. Per the germline V gene, CDR1 is MNHNY and CDR2 is SVGAGI (reference sequence).

This chain links TRBV6-1 with TRBJ1-1; a weak D match, TRBD1 (5 bases). V was cut by 2 bases and J by 1 base, with 11 bases left in between. Germline lookup yields CDR1 MNHNS and CDR2 SASEGT. The CDR3 spans 15 residues. In DNA, the CDR3 is TGTGCCAGCAGTGAAAAGGCAGGGAAGAACACTGAAGCTTTCTTT. Translated, it gives CASSEKAGKNTEAFF.

The chain uses TRBV7-2 and TRBJ1-2; TRBD1 agrees at 8 bases. The CDR3 has 15 amino acids. From germline, CDR1 is SGHTA and CDR2 FQGNSA. After removal of 5 bases from V and 4 bases from J, the junction contained 9 bases not matched to a gene. Written as DNA, the CDR3 is TGTGCCAGCAGCGTAGGCAGGACAGGGACCTATGGCTACACCTTC. Its translation is CASSVGRTGTYGYTF.

The rearrangement uses TRBV13 and TRBJ1-2; 7 nucleotides line up with TRBD1. This CDR3 is built from 16 residues. The V gene's germline CDR1 is PRHDT and CDR2 FYEKMQ (reference sequence). V shed 0 bases and J 4 bases; nucleotides not matched to a gene: 8. CDR3 amino acids: CASSLGLTGAIYGYTF. CDR3 sequence (DNA): TGTGCCAGCAGCTTAGGCCTTACAGGGGCGATCTATGGCTACACCTTC.

In its sample, this clone was seen once. V gene TRBV6-1 combines with J gene TRBJ1-3, with 7 positions matching TRBD1. Per germline, CDR1 MNHNS and CDR2 SASEGT. There are 18 residues in the CDR3. V lost 2 bases, J lost 1 base, and 11 bases stayed unmatched. CDR3 in DNA: TGTGCCAGCAGTGAATATGGGACAGAGGTTGGATCTGGAAACACCATATATTTT. Translation gives CASSEYGTEVGSGNTIYF.

V gene TRBV7-5 combines with J gene TRBJ2-2; TRBD2, the table's D call, lacks a check against the DNA. TRBV7-5 is tagged as a pseudogene. The CDR3 has 19 residues. The CDR3 is CARSYAILADPSNTGELFF. The CDR3 nucleotides read TGTGCCAGAAGCTACGCCATACTAGCGGACCCTTCGAACACCGGGGAGCTGTTTTTT.

The chain combines TRBV10-2 with TRBJ1-5; 7 nucleotides agree with TRBD1. This CDR3 has 12 residues. Germline V gene data show CDR1 as WSHSY and CDR2 as SAAADI. V trimming: 10 bases; J trimming: 2 bases; junction bases outside the gene matches: 2. The CDR3 DNA follows: TGCGCCACCGGGACAGGCAATCAGCCCCAGCATTTT. Encoded protein: CATGTGNQPQHF.

This chain joins TRBV6-5 and TRBJ1-5; D is possibly TRBD1 (6 bases). The CDR3 spans 13 residues. The germline gives CDR1 MNHEY, CDR2 SVGAGI. The ends were cut back, 8 bases at V and 4 bases at J, with 12 bases in the middle. The CDR3 spells CASSQGTNQPQHF. DNA for the CDR3: TGTGCCAGCTCCCAGGGGACGAATCAGCCCCAGCATTTT.

J is TRBJ2-7 and V is TRBV28; 8 nucleotides align to TRBD2. This CDR3 spans 17 amino acids. Germline loops: CDR1 MDHEN, CDR2 SYDVKM. The trim removed 7 bases at V and 5 bases at J, leaving 19 bases unmatched. The CDR3 DNA sequence: TGTGCCAGCACTTCGACCGGGAGGGGGGGCTTTCGGAACGAGCAGTACGTC. Translation: CASTSTGRGGFRNEQYV.

The chain has TRBV6-1 and TRBJ1-2; 7 bases agree with TRBD1. V shed 4 bases and J 4 bases; nucleotides not matched to a gene: 15. CDR1 and CDR2 from the germline V gene are MNHNS and SASEGT. This CDR3 comprises 17 residues. CDR3 in DNA: TGTGCCAGCAGTGGGGACAGTTCTTTTTCTACAGCCTATGGCTACACCTTC. Amino acid sequence: CASSGDSSFSTAYGYTF.

The chain is built from TRBV7-9 and TRBJ2-6; unclear D gene. V lost 1 base, J lost 1 base, and 8 bases lay in between. Germline CDR1 SEHNR, CDR2 FQNEAQ (reference sequence). The CDR3 sequence is 16 residues long. CDR3 protein: CASSLVSLSGANVLTF. The CDR3 DNA sequence: TGTGCCAGCAGCTTAGTTAGTCTGTCTGGGGCCAACGTCCTGACTTTC.

The V and J genes are TRBV28 and TRBJ2-7, with 14 bases aligning to TRBD2. CDR1 and CDR2 from the germline V gene are MDHEN and SYDVKM. The CDR3 has 19 residues. Trimming took 4 bases from V and 4 from J; bases not matched to a gene: 15. The chain's CDR3 is CASSSLTPGTSGSLYEQYF. DNA of the CDR3: TGTGCCAGCAGTTCCCTCACCCCAGGGACTAGCGGGAGTCTGTACGAGCAGTACTTC.

This clone was detected once. V gene TRBV2 combines with J gene TRBJ1-1; D is unresolved. This CDR3 is 13 amino acids long. Trimming stripped 7 bases from V and 0 bases from J, with 9 bases between. Germline V gene lookup returns CDR1 SNHLY and CDR2 FYNNEI. CDR3 sequence (DNA): TGTGCCAGCAACGGGGAAATGAACACTGAAGCTTTCTTT. It yields the protein CASNGEMNTEAFF.

The chain carries TRBV6-5 and TRBJ2-7, with D perhaps matching TRBD1 (5 bases). With 0 bases removed from V and 4 bases from J, the gap between germline ends came to 10 bases. The CDR3 has 14 amino acids. Germline V gene data show CDR1 as MNHEY and CDR2 as SVGAGI. The CDR3 DNA sequence: TGTGCCAGCAGTTACTCCTCAGGGTATTACGAGCAGTACGTC. It specifies CASSYSSGYYEQYV.

This sequence joins TRBV4-1 and TRBJ1-2; perhaps TRBD1 as D (6 bases). In germline, CDR1 is MGHRA, CDR2 YSYEKL. The V and J ends lost 4 bases and 7 bases respectively, with 13 bases between them. There are 13 residues in the CDR3. The CDR3 spells CASSLTGVAGYTF. DNA of the CDR3: TGCGCCAGCAGCCTGACAGGAGTGGCTGGCTACACCTTC.